This is a list of T cell receptor beta chains from one sample in a study of CD8 T cells in ankylosing spondylitis. From the 5' RACE reads, TCRdb called clonotypes with MiXCR, one entry per CDR3 protein. The table has some 270,000 distinct CDR3 sequences, 15% to 20% seen once. Material for sequencing was blood, either unsorted or a sorted T cell fraction (not recorded which). Receptors were obtained from a male donor with ankylosing spondylitis or in good health (not recorded which). Both conserved end residues are part of each CDR3. D genes are given only for firm matches. Clone size, where shown, is once, few, many, or a class for clones that have expanded.

v_gene	abundance	d_gene	j_gene	CDR3nt	CDR3aa
TRBV9	once	-	TRBJ2-4	TGTGCCAGCAGCGTAGTCGCCACTTCGGACTTAGCCAAAAACATTCAGTACTTC	CASSVVATSDLAKNIQYF
TRBV2	-	TRBD2	TRBJ2-1	TGTGCCAGCAGTGATCCGACTAGCGGAAACAATGAGCAGTTCTTC	CASSDPTSGNNEQFF
TRBV25-1	few	TRBD2	TRBJ2-2	TGTGCCACCACTAGCGGGAGGGTATCCGGGGAGCTGTTTTTT	CATTSGRVSGELFF
TRBV4-3	few	TRBD2	TRBJ2-5	TGCGCCAGCAGCCAGTGGACTAGCGGGATGGAGACCCAGTACTTC	CASSQWTSGMETQYF
TRBV29-1	-	TRBD2	TRBJ2-7	TGCAGCGCGATTGAGGGAGGGAGCTACGAGCAGTACTTC	CSAIEGGSYEQYF
TRBV30	-	TRBD1	TRBJ2-1	TGTGCCTGGGGTATTGGGGACAGGGTGTTCTTC	CAWGIGDRVFF
TRBV6-5	few	TRBD1	TRBJ2-1	TGTGCCAGCAGTTTACATGGGGGGACAGGGGCATACAATGAGCAGTTCTTC	CASSLHGGTGAYNEQFF
TRBV20-1	-	-	TRBJ2-1	TGCAGTGCTATTCCCCAATTCGCGGCTGCCTACAATGAGCAGTTCTTC	CSAIPQFAAAYNEQFF
TRBV15	-	TRBD2	TRBJ2-1	TGTGCCACCAGCGACAAGCGGGAAGGCACCTACAATGAGCAGTTCTTC	CATSDKREGTYNEQFF
TRBV20-1	many	-	TRBJ2-7	TGCAGTGCTAGGGGAAACCCCATGGGGGAGCAGTACTTC	CSARGNPMGEQYF
TRBV7-2	few	-	TRBJ2-1	TGTGCCAGCAGCCCTAGCGTAGGGACCGACAATGAGCAGTTCTTC	CASSPSVGTDNEQFF
TRBV3-1	many	-	TRBJ2-1	TGTGCCAGCAGCCAAGAGTTACGACAGGTGTCAGACCTCCATGAGCAGTTCTTC	CASSQELRQVSDLHEQFF
TRBV10-3	few	TRBD1	TRBJ1-4	TGTGCCATCAGTACCGGGACAGAAGAAAAACTGTTTTTT	CAISTGTEEKLFF
TRBV5-1	-	TRBD1	TRBJ2-1	TGCGCCAGCAGCTTGGATTGGACAGGGTCGCATGAGCAGTTCTTC	CASSLDWTGSHEQFF
TRBV24-1	many	TRBD2	TRBJ2-2	TGTGCCACCAGTGATTTGCCAATGACTAGCGCCTACACCGGGGAGCTGTTTTTT	CATSDLPMTSAYTGELFF
TRBV10-3	many	-	TRBJ2-7	TGTGCCATCGCCTTCGACAGCGCCTACGAGCAGTACTTC	CAIAFDSAYEQYF
TRBV4-1	-	TRBD2	TRBJ2-2	TGCGCCAGCAGCCAAGAGCCTAGCGGGCCCGGGGAGCTGTTTTTT	CASSQEPSGPGELFF
TRBV29-1	many	-	TRBJ1-1	TGCAGCGTTGAAGGTGGGGCTTTGAACACTGAAGCTTTCTTT	CSVEGGALNTEAFF
TRBV27	few	-	TRBJ2-1	TGTGCCAGCAGTTTTATGGGGAGTGAGCAGTTCTTC	CASSFMGSEQFF
TRBV18	-	-	TRBJ2-1	TGTGCCAGCTCGGATGTGTCCTACAATGAGCAGTTCTTC	CASSDVSYNEQFF
TRBV27	-	TRBD1	TRBJ2-7	TGTGCCAGCAGGATCAGGGGGTCCTACGAGCAGTACTTC	CASRIRGSYEQYF
TRBV29-1	few	TRBD2	TRBJ2-1	TGCAGCGTTGAAATTGGGACTAGCGGGAGCCGTGAGCAGTTCTTC	CSVEIGTSGSREQFF
TRBV5-1	-	-	TRBJ2-7	TGCGCCAGCAGCGGATCAGGATTCGGGGACTACGAGCAGTACTTC	CASSGSGFGDYEQYF
TRBV29-1	-	-	TRBJ2-5	TGCAGCGTCCGCTTAGCCGGGCCGTTAGGGGAGACCCAGTACTTC	CSVRLAGPLGETQYF
TRBV10-3	few	TRBD1	TRBJ1-5	TGTGCCATCAGTGCGGACAGGCTTCCTCATCAGCCCCAGCATTTT	CAISADRLPHQPQHF
TRBV5-1	-	-	TRBJ1-4	TGCGCCAGCAGCTTGGGAGCCTCGGGGATAACTAATGAAAAACTGTTTTTT	CASSLGASGITNEKLFF
TRBV12-3/TRBV12-4	many	-	TRBJ2-3	TGTGCCAGCAACCGGAACACAGATACGCAGTATTTT	CASNRNTDTQYF
TRBV7-9	-	TRBD2	TRBJ2-2	TGTGCCAGCAGCTTATCCCTTAGCGGGAGTGGGTCCGGGGAGCTGTTTTTT	CASSLSLSGSGSGELFF
TRBV5-6	-	-	TRBJ2-1	TGTGCCAGCAGCTTGGTGGCAGCAAGAGAGCAGTTCTTC	CASSLVAAREQFF
TRBV21-1	few	-	TRBJ2-7	TGTGCCAGCAGCAAAGCGTACCCGGGACAGGGAAAATGCGAGCAGTACTTC	CASSKAYPGQGKCEQYF
TRBV4-3	few	-	TRBJ2-2	TGCGCCAGCAGCCAAGATCAGGCGACGAGAAACACCGGGGAGCTGTTTTTT	CASSQDQATRNTGELFF
TRBV4-3	-	TRBD1	TRBJ2-3	TGCGCCAGCAGCCAAGATCGGACAGGCTCAGATACGCAGTATTTT	CASSQDRTGSDTQYF
TRBV29-1	many	TRBD1	TRBJ2-7	TGCAGCGTAGCCGGGACAGGGCTCGAGCAGTACTTC	CSVAGTGLEQYF
TRBV20-1	few	-	TRBJ2-3	TGCAGTGCTAGAGATCTAAGTTTAGGCACAGATACGCAGTATTTT	CSARDLSLGTDTQYF
TRBV20-1	-	-	TRBJ2-1	TGCAGTGCCCCCCGGTCGTCCACAAGGCAGTTCTTC	CSAPRSSTRQFF
TRBV29-1	many	-	TRBJ2-1	TGCAGCGTTGAAGACTACAATGAGCAGTTCTTC	CSVEDYNEQFF
TRBV12-3/TRBV12-4	-	-	TRBJ2-1	TGTGCCAGCAGTTTAGAAGGGGGCTACAATGAGCAGTTCTTC	CASSLEGGYNEQFF
TRBV5-1	-	TRBD2	TRBJ2-1	TGCGCCAGCAGCTTGGCCGCAGCGGGGATCAATGAGCAGTTCTTC	CASSLAAAGINEQFF
TRBV7-2	-	-	TRBJ2-5	TGTGCCAGCAGCTTAACCCGTCAAGAGACCCAGTACTTC	CASSLTRQETQYF
TRBV29-1	few	-	TRBJ2-2	TGCAGCGTTGTATTGGACTGGGCCCCTTTGGAGCTGTTTTTT	CSVVLDWAPLELFF
TRBV12-3/TRBV12-4	-	-	TRBJ2-4	TGTGCCAGCAGTCCCTCCTTCGGGTTAGCCAAAAACATTCAGTACTTC	CASSPSFGLAKNIQYF
TRBV11-2	-	-	TRBJ2-1	TGTGCCAGCAGCAACCCCCTTAAGGTAGTTACCGGACCCTACAATGAGCAGTTCTTC	CASSNPLKVVTGPYNEQFF
TRBV4-3	many	TRBD1	TRBJ2-1	TGCGCCAGCAGCCAAATAAAACCGGGACAGTCCTACAATGAGCAGTTCTTC	CASSQIKPGQSYNEQFF
TRBV9	-	TRBD2	TRBJ2-7	TGTGCCAGCAGCAGAGGGACTAGCGGCCTTGTGGAGCAGTACTTC	CASSRGTSGLVEQYF
TRBV5-1	-	-	TRBJ1-1	TGCGCCAGCGGCCCGGAGGCTGAAGCTTTCTTT	CASGPEAEAFF
TRBV3-1	-	-	TRBJ1-1	TGTGCCAGCAGCCAAGATCGGCTCGGAACTGAAGCTTTCTTT	CASSQDRLGTEAFF
TRBV12-3/TRBV12-4	-	-	TRBJ2-4	TGTGCCAGCAGTTCCCGAACCCCGACGTGGGCCAAAAACATTCAGTACTTC	CASSSRTPTWAKNIQYF
TRBV4-1	few	-	TRBJ2-7	TGCGCCAGCAGCCAAGGGTTTTCGGGGTCTCCGGGTCTCGAGCAGTACTTC	CASSQGFSGSPGLEQYF
TRBV5-4	-	-	TRBJ2-3	TGTGCCAGCAGCGTTGGCACAGATACGCAGTATTTT	CASSVGTDTQYF
TRBV6-2/TRBV6-3	-	-	TRBJ2-5	TGTGCCAGCAGTTACTCGGGGCTGGTTTTCTGGACCCAGTACTTC	CASSYSGLVFWTQYF
TRBV6-2/TRBV6-3	few	-	TRBJ2-3	TGTGCCAGCGGGGGGACAGTAAGCACAGATACGCAGTATTTT	CASGGTVSTDTQYF
TRBV4-1	-	-	TRBJ1-1	TGCGCCAGCAGCCAAGCCCCCGGGGTTCTCACTGAAGCTTTCTTT	CASSQAPGVLTEAFF
TRBV29-1	-	-	TRBJ2-7	TGCAGCGTTCGCTTGGCAGAGACCTACGAGCAGTACTTC	CSVRLAETYEQYF
TRBV7-9	-	TRBD2	TRBJ2-3	TGTGCCAGCAGCCCCCGGGACTACCTCACAGATACGCAGTATTTT	CASSPRDYLTDTQYF
TRBV27	few	TRBD2	TRBJ2-3	TGTGCCAGCAGTTTTTCGCTAGCGGGAGGCACAGATACGCAGTATTTT	CASSFSLAGGTDTQYF